The 19 T cell receptor beta chains listed next were all sequenced from one sample in a study of T cell repertoires in cytomegalovirus infection. One entry per CDR3 protein results from TCRdb running MiXCR on the reads. The data show some 700,000 distinct CDR3 sequences, less than 40% seen once. Specimen: PBMCs. Receptor source: a human donor in good health (CMV status not recorded). Some clones in this sample may be carry-over from other donors' samples.

The chain carries TRBV20-1 and TRBJ2-7; D assignment may be TRBD1 or TRBD2 (5 bases each). Between the trimmed V and J ends, which lost 7 bases and 7 bases, there was a span of 23 bases. Germline V gene lookup returns CDR1 DFQATT and CDR2 SNEGSKA (reference sequence). CDR3 length: 14 residues. CDR3 sequence reads: CSVKREGSWGEQYF. In DNA, the CDR3 is TGCAGTGTTAAGAGGGAAGGTTCTTGGGGGGAGCAGTACTTC.

This chain uses TRBV13 with TRBJ2-1; D ambiguous. The CDR3 is 16 amino acids. Germline V CDR1 and CDR2: PRHDT, FYEKMQ (reference sequence). Deletions cut 0 bases from V and 0 bases from J, with 9 bases between. The CDR3 region is CASSLGGPSSYNEQFF. The CDR3 DNA reads as TGTGCCAGCAGCTTAGGGGGCCCGAGCTCCTACAATGAGCAGTTCTTC.

The V gene is TRBV7-2, the J gene TRBJ2-3; D is perhaps TRBD1 (6 bases). The CDR3 is made up of 18 amino acids. The germline gives CDR1 SGHTA, CDR2 FQGNSA. V lost 2 bases to trimming and J lost 5 bases, with 23 bases between them. The DNA for the CDR3 is TGTGCCAGCAGCTTAATTCTCGGGCAGGGACAAGGGGGAGATACGCAGTATTTT. It is translated as CASSLILGQGQGGDTQYF.

V and J are TRBV20-1 and TRBJ2-1, with TRBD2 matching over 9 bases. J lost 2 bases, V lost 8 bases, and 13 bases had no gene match. CDR3 size: 16 residues. CDR1 is DFQATT, CDR2 SNEGSKA, per germline (reference sequence). This CDR3 is CSISPGLASPYNEQFF. The CDR3 DNA follows: TGCAGTATCAGCCCAGGACTAGCGAGTCCCTACAATGAGCAGTTCTTC.

This rearrangement joins TRBV19 to TRBJ2-5, with D possibly matching TRBD1 (5 bases). The CDR3 totals 15 residues. Germline CDR1 and CDR2: LNHDA and SQIVND (reference sequence). Trimming left V 3 bases short and J 0 bases short, with 11 bases between. The CDR3 bases are TGTGCCAGTAGTATGGGGCTTGGACACCAAGAGACCCAGTACTTC. It codes for CASSMGLGHQETQYF.

V usage is TRBV6-6 and J usage is TRBJ1-4, with D uncertain. The CDR3 totals 14 residues. With 6 bases removed from V and 5 bases from J, the gap between germline ends came to 13 bases. The germline CDR1 and CDR2 sequences are MNHNY and SVGAGI (reference sequence). The CDR3 DNA reads TGTGCCAGCAGCCCCGGTGCTCCAAATGAAAAACTGTTTTTT. Its translation: CASSPGAPNEKLFF.

The V gene is TRBV6-1, the J gene TRBJ2-7, with D possibly matching TRBD1 (5 bases). The germline CDR1 and CDR2 sequences are MNHNS and SASEGT. This CDR3 has 13 amino acids. V was cut by 6 bases and J by 13 bases, with 22 bases left in between. The CDR3: CASRIPGLDDHYF. The CDR3 bases are TGTGCCAGCAGAATTCCAGGGTTGGACGATCATTACTTC.

This clonotype was seen only a few times. V usage is TRBV20-1 and J usage is TRBJ1-4; D remains ambiguous. CDR1 is DFQATT, CDR2 SNEGSKA, per germline (reference sequence). This CDR3 comprises 17 residues. The germline V and J ends were trimmed by 4 bases and 0 bases, with 18 bases remaining between them. The CDR3 spells CSAIGPRGPATNEKLFF. In DNA form, the CDR3 reads TGCAGTGCTATAGGGCCAAGAGGCCCTGCAACTAATGAAAAACTGTTTTTT.

The V call is TRBV30, the J call TRBJ1-2, with a possible D match to TRBD1 (6 bases). CDR1 is GTSNPN, CDR2 SVGIG, per germline (reference sequence). CDR3 length equals 14 residues. Trimming removed 6 bases from V and 3 bases from J, with 17 bases in between. In nucleotides, the CDR3 is TGTGCCTGCAGCACAGGGAGATTGGACTATGGCTACACCTTC. Translating it yields CACSTGRLDYGYTF.

In its sample, this clonotype was seen many times. Here the CDR3 reads CASSLRDRLGYGYTF. The CDR3 coding sequence is TGTGCCAGCAGCCTAAGGGACAGGTTGGGGTATGGCTACACCTTC. The V call is TRBV7-2, the J call TRBJ1-2; 8 nucleotides match TRBD1. This CDR3 region has 15 residues. The J segment lost 5 bases and the V segment lost 5 bases, leaving 10 bases of the junction unmatched. Germline CDR1 is SGHTA and CDR2 is FQGNSA.

This CDR3 is CASSVPGRVGYGYTF. The DNA for the CDR3 is TGTGCCAGCAGCGTCCCGGGACGGGTGGGCTATGGCTACACCTTC. V and J are TRBV5-4 and TRBJ1-2, with D tentatively TRBD1 (5 bases). Deletions cut 4 bases from V and 4 bases from J, with 17 bases between. Germline V lookup: CDR1 SGHNT, CDR2 YYREEE (reference sequence). CDR3 length: 15 residues.

V usage is TRBV29-1 and J usage is TRBJ2-1; 8 bases fit TRBD2. J gave up 3 bases and V 6 bases, and 10 bases lay outside the gene matches. This CDR3 is built from 15 residues. The germline V gene has CDR1 SQVTM and CDR2 ANQGSEA. CDR3 bases: TGCAGCGTGCCTCCGAGCGGGGGACTCTACAATGAGCAGTTCTTC. Its translation: CSVPPSGGLYNEQFF.

The genes are TRBV7-2 and TRBJ2-1; 12 bases agree with TRBD2. Trimming at V came to 1 base and at J to 9 bases, leaving 10 bases not matched to a gene. Per the germline V gene, CDR1 is SGHTA and CDR2 is FQGNSA. CDR3 size: 17 residues. The CDR3 sequence is CASSLDSLAGGPREQFF. The DNA of the CDR3 is TGTGCCAGCAGCTTAGATTCTCTAGCGGGGGGGCCCCGTGAGCAGTTCTTC.

A note on this clonotype: Mismatch with germline at one junction end may stem from a read error. The chain has TRBV12-3 or TRBV12-4 and TRBJ2-3; 11 positions match TRBD2. The CDR3 spans 17 residues. CDR3 residues: CDSSLALSGGAIDTQYF. Written as DNA, the CDR3 is TGTGACAGCAGTTTAGCGCTTAGCGGGGGGGCCATAGATACGCAGTATTTT.

This clonotype was picked up a small number of times. V usage is TRBV20-1 and J usage is TRBJ2-5; 14 bases are shared with TRBD2. Looked up from germline, CDR1 is DFQATT and CDR2 is SNEGSKA (reference sequence). This CDR3 is built from 14 residues. J gave up 4 bases and V 6 bases, and 4 bases lay outside the gene matches. The CDR3 reads CSADGLAGGETQYF. In DNA form, the CDR3 reads TGCAGTGCCGATGGACTAGCGGGGGGAGAGACCCAGTACTTC.

This clonotype was counted many times. The J gene is TRBJ2-3, the V gene TRBV7-6; D unresolved. This CDR3 comprises 17 residues. CDR1 and CDR2 (germline): SGHVS, FNYEAQ. V lost 2 bases and J 0 bases, leaving 15 bases between the germline ends. The CDR3: CASSLRAQFSSTDTQYF. In nucleotides, the CDR3 is TGTGCCAGCAGCTTACGAGCTCAGTTCTCCAGCACAGATACGCAGTATTTT.

This clonotype was recorded a few times. The chain combines TRBV6-1 with TRBJ1-1; no clear D. The V end was cut by 6 bases, the J end by 1 base, with 12 bases between. The germline V gene encodes CDR1 MNHNS and CDR2 SASEGT. The CDR3 is 14 residues long. The CDR3 DNA is TGTGCCAGCAGCTCCGACGTATGGAACACTGAAGCTTTCTTT. The encoded protein is CASSSDVWNTEAFF.

The chain carries TRBV25-1 and TRBJ2-2; D possibly matches TRBD1 or TRBD2 (5 bases each). This CDR3 region has 14 residues. The V end lost 2 bases, the J end lost 8 bases, and 12 bases lay between the germline ends. Germline loops: CDR1 MGHDK, CDR2 SYGVNS. The CDR3, as DNA: TGTGCCAGCAGTGAACCCTCAGGGAGAGGGGAGCTGTTTTTT. This codes for CASSEPSGRGELFF.

Many counts were recorded for this clonotype. The gene calls are TRBV7-8 and TRBJ2-7, with TRBD1 matching over 9 bases. Unmatched junction bases numbered 11, after V lost 6 bases and J lost 2 bases. There are 16 residues in the CDR3. Germline V gene lookup returns CDR1 SGHVS and CDR2 FQNEAQ. The CDR3 coding sequence is TGTGCCAGCAGTAGAACAGGGGGCGAAAACCCCTACGAGCAGTACTTC. It encodes CASSRTGGENPYEQYF.